This T cell receptor beta chain came from a study of T cell responses to AZD1222 COVID-19 vaccine. The study, taken as a whole, reports: Elevations in Spike-specific TCR breadth and depth followed administration of two AZD1222 doses.

The protocol was immunoSEQ multiplex PCR, while the TCRdb copy is restricted to in-frame clones and leaves out a portion. The sample records some 96,000 clones, around 87% being singletons. Concerning this clone: The antigen remains unidentified.

Trimming pared 3 bases from V and 3 bases from J, leaving 15 bases between. This CDR3 has 16 amino acids. CDR1 and CDR2 from the germline V gene are SGHNT and YENEEA. Sequenced material: peripheral blood, taken on day 0 of MenACWY control vaccination. The rearrangement uses TRBV11-3 and TRBJ2-1, with D possibly TRBD1 on 6 matching bases. The receptor was isolated from an adult in good health. CDR3 sequence (DNA): TGTGCCAGCAGCTTCCAAGGGGGAGTGGGCTACAATGAGCAGTTCTTC. It translates to CASSFQGGVGYNEQFF.